This T cell receptor (beta chain) emerged from a study of T cell clonality in common variable immunodeficiency. This clone was found a few times. Antigen unknown. The observed sequence ends 3 residues before the CDR3 terminus, with the missing tail filled in from the germline J gene. CDR1 and CDR2 from the germline V gene are ENHRY and SYGVKD. V lost 6 bases and J 5 bases, leaving 13 bases between the germline ends. There are 13 residues in the CDR3. Here immunoSEQ multiplex PCR was the method, and the copy in TCRdb shows in-frame clones only, minus some. Listed for the sample are 75,000 to 85,000 clones, none seen a single time. Overall study findings and caveats: Compared with healthy controls, CVID subjects showed increased TCRbeta clonality, mostly in about a third. Links between repertoire features and CVID complications were heterogeneity-limited. Authors noted CVID clonality's cause needs subpopulation repertoire sequencing.

Most patients and controls had Caucasian heritage. V is TRBV10-3 and J is TRBJ2-5, with D tentatively TRBD1 (6 bases). The sample consisted of peripheral blood mononuclear cells. This receptor was identified in a person between 18 and 75 years old in good health. The CDR3 sequence is CAIRGAWRETQYF. The CDR3 DNA, read in part, is TGTGCCATCAGGGGGGCCTGGAGGGAGACC.